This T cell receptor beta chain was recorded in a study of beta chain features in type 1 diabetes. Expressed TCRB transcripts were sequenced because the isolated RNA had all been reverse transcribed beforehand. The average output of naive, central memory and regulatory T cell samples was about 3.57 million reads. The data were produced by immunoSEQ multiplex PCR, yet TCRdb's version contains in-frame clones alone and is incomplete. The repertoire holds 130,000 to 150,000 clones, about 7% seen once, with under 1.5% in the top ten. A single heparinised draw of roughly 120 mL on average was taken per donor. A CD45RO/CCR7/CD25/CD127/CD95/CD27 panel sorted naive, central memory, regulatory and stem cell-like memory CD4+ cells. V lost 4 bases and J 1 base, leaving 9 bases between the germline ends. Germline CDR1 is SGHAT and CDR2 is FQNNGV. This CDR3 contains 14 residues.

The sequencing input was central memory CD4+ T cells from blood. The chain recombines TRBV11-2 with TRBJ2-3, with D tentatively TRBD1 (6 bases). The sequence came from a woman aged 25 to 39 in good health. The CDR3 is CASSSRTGTDTQYF. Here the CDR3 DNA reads TGTGCCAGCAGCTCCAGGACAGGCACAGATACGCAGTATTTT.